A single sample is the source of the 27 T cell receptor beta chains below, sequenced in a study of cytomegalovirus exposure and HLA in healthy donors. The PCR made use of 60 Vbeta and 13 Jbeta primers. TCRdb's copy holds only in-frame clones and misses some; the assay was immunoSEQ multiplex PCR. The sample holds about 160,000 clones, roughly 87% seen once. Sequencing was carried out using PBMCs. These receptors were obtained from a girl between 10 and 17 years old in good health and CMV-seropositive.

The rearrangement links TRBV7-9 to TRBJ2-5; the match to TRBD2 covers 10 bases. Germline V CDR1 and CDR2: SEHNR, FQNEAQ (reference sequence). The CDR3 has 16 amino acids. V lost 2 bases to trimming and J lost 5 bases; unmatched junction nucleotides: 8. The CDR3: CASSLRLAGARETQYF. The CDR3 DNA is TGTGCCAGCAGCTTACGGCTAGCGGGGGCGAGGGAGACCCAGTACTTC.

This chain connects TRBV5-1 to TRBJ2-3; D unclear. CDR1 SGHRS and CDR2 YFSETQ come from the germline V gene. This CDR3 contains 12 residues. The ends were cut back, 4 bases at V and 6 bases at J, with 9 bases in the middle. The CDR3 loop is CASSVYSDTQYF. CDR3 in DNA: TGCGCCAGCAGCGTATATAGCGATACGCAGTATTTT.

This chain uses TRBV19 with TRBJ1-1; 7 positions agree with TRBD1. This CDR3 is 15 amino acids long. CDR1 is LNHDA and CDR2 is SQIVND in the germline V gene (reference sequence). V was clipped by 5 bases and J by 7 bases; unmatched bases: 13. The CDR3 protein is CASSGSGTVKLEAFF. DNA for the CDR3: TGTGCCAGTAGTGGCTCCGGGACAGTAAAGCTTGAAGCTTTCTTT.

The CDR3, as DNA: TGCGCCAGCAGCTCCGGGACTAGCGTCTCCTACGAGCAGTACTTC. Amino acids: CASSSGTSVSYEQYF. This chain links TRBV5-1 with TRBJ2-7, with 10 bases matching TRBD2. Germline CDR1 is SGHRS and CDR2 is YFSETQ. Unmatched junction bases numbered 3, after V lost 3 bases and J lost 0 bases. CDR3 length: 15 amino acids.

The chain uses TRBV9 and TRBJ2-3, with 9 nucleotides matching TRBD2. The germline CDR1 and CDR2 sequences are SGDLS and YYNGEE. The CDR3 has 15 residues. The V and J ends lost 4 bases and 3 bases, in that order; junction bases with no gene match: 6. CDR3 in DNA: TGTGCCAGCAGCCCTCTAGCGGGAAGAACAGATACGCAGTATTTT. Protein: CASSPLAGRTDTQYF.

The rearrangement uses TRBV7-3 and TRBJ2-7, with D possibly TRBD1 on 5 matching bases. The V gene's germline CDR1 is SGHTA and CDR2 FQGTGA. Trimming removed 3 bases at V and 6 bases at J, with 18 bases between. This CDR3 is 15 amino acids long. The CDR3 DNA follows: TGTGCCAGCAGCTTCCGTTTGGGGCTACTACGCGAGCAGTACTTC. This codes for CASSFRLGLLREQYF.

The chain links TRBV29-1 to TRBJ1-5; 10 nucleotides match TRBD1. The CDR3 runs 12 residues. V gave up 7 bases and J gave up 4 bases; unmatched junction bases: 1. The V gene's germline CDR1 is SQVTM and CDR2 ANQGSEA. As DNA, the CDR3 is TGCAGCGGGACAGGGGGGAATCAGCCCCAGCATTTT. It translates to CSGTGGNQPQHF.

V and J are TRBV6-5 and TRBJ1-2, with 8 bases identical to TRBD1. This CDR3 comprises 15 residues. V lost 4 bases and J lost 4; bases outside the gene matches: 8. From germline, CDR1 is MNHEY and CDR2 SVGAGI. The CDR3 DNA reads TGTGCCAGCAGTTTCGATCCGGACAGGGCCTATGGCTACACCTTC. Its protein product is CASSFDPDRAYGYTF.

As to this clone: At one end, the junction sequence differs from germline, possibly due to a read error. The same CDR3 is also encoded by other DNA sequences in this sample. This chain uses TRBV9 with TRBJ2-7; 11 nucleotides agree with TRBD1. This CDR3 has 15 amino acids. Per germline, CDR1 SGDLS and CDR2 YYNGEE. The CDR3 sequence is CASSAPGTGGGEQYF. CDR3 nucleotide sequence: TGCGCCAGCAGCGCCCCCGGGACAGGGGGTGGCGAGCAGTACTTC.

The rearrangement links TRBV5-1 to TRBJ1-2; weak D call: TRBD1 (6 bases). CDR3 length: 15 residues. Trimming shortened V by 0 bases and J by 0 bases, and 9 bases separated the two germline ends. Per the germline V gene, CDR1 is SGHRS and CDR2 is YFSETQ. CDR3 DNA sequence: TGCGCCAGCAGCTTGGCACAGGGAACTAACTATGGCTACACCTTC. Its translation: CASSLAQGTNYGYTF.

In its sample, this clone was seen a few times. J is TRBJ1-1 and V is TRBV5-6, with unresolved D. V lost 2 bases and J lost 3, with 11 bases in between. The CDR3 loop spans 14 amino acids. The germline V gene has CDR1 SGHDT and CDR2 YYEEEE. CDR3 coding DNA: TGTGCCAGCAGCTTAATTCTTGAGGACACTGAAGCTTTCTTT. Its translation: CASSLILEDTEAFF.

A single count supports this clone. The chain combines TRBV7-9 with TRBJ1-3; D call uncertain. Trimming shortened V by 5 bases and J by 4 bases, and 12 bases separated the two germline ends. The CDR3 runs 14 residues. The V gene's germline CDR1 is SEHNR and CDR2 FQNEAQ (reference sequence). The CDR3 region is CASSLSRGGNTIYF. CDR3 sequence (DNA): TGTGCCAGCAGCCTCAGTCGAGGGGGAAACACCATATATTTT.

The V gene is TRBV7-9, the J gene TRBJ2-2, with D tentatively TRBD2 (6 bases). V lost 5 bases and J lost 7, with 8 bases in between. The germline V gene encodes CDR1 SEHNR and CDR2 FQNEAQ (reference sequence). This CDR3 is 12 amino acids long. CDR3 protein: CASSGDFGELFF. The CDR3 DNA sequence: TGTGCCAGCAGCGGGGACTTCGGGGAGCTGTTTTTT.

The genes are TRBV6-5 and TRBJ2-4, with a weak D call TRBD1 (5 bases). Germline V CDR1 and CDR2: MNHEY, SVGAGI. Trimming pared 8 bases from V and 0 bases from J, leaving 11 bases between. There are 14 residues in the CDR3. The CDR3 protein is CASSAGSAKNIQYF. In DNA form, the CDR3 reads TGTGCCAGCTCTGCAGGGTCAGCCAAAAACATTCAGTACTTC.

This clone was counted a few times. This chain connects TRBV5-6 to TRBJ2-5; a weak D match, TRBD2 (7 bases). Per germline, CDR1 SGHDT and CDR2 YYEEEE. The CDR3 is 14 amino acids. V shed 0 bases and J shed 7 bases, with 13 bases lying between them. The DNA for the CDR3 is TGTGCCAGCAGCTTGGCGTCGGGGGGCGCGACCCAGTACTTC. Its protein is CASSLASGGATQYF.

A few counts support this clone. Written as DNA, the CDR3 is TGTGCCAGCAGGGTCGGGACAGGACCTTACGAGCAGTACTTC. This sequence encodes CASRVGTGPYEQYF. The V and J genes are TRBV2 and TRBJ2-7; 8 bases are shared with TRBD1. This CDR3 contains 14 residues. CDR1 and CDR2 from the germline V gene are SNHLY and FYNNEI. Trimming at V came to 6 bases and at J to 4 bases, leaving 8 bases not matched to a gene.

The chain carries TRBV27 and TRBJ1-2, with D unclear. The CDR3 length is 14 residues. CDR1 and CDR2 (germline): MNHEY, SMNVEV (reference sequence). Trimming took 5 bases from V and 4 from J, leaving 14 bases between them. Written as DNA, the CDR3 is TGTGCCAGCAGTCCGCGGGGATTTGGCTATGGCTACACCTTC. Amino acids: CASSPRGFGYGYTF.

The chain joins TRBV18 to TRBJ2-2, with D perhaps matching TRBD1 (5 bases). CDR1 is KGHSH, CDR2 LQKENI, per germline. With 2 bases removed from V and 0 bases from J, the gap between germline ends came to 10 bases. CDR3 length: 16 residues. As DNA, the CDR3 is TGTGCCAGCTCACCATCGGCAGGGACGAACACCGGGGAGCTGTTTTTT. Protein sequence: CASSPSAGTNTGELFF.

The J gene is TRBJ1-1, the V gene TRBV11-2; 7 bases align to TRBD1. The V segment lost 3 bases and the J segment 3 bases; nucleotides outside the gene matches: 1. The germline CDR1 and CDR2 sequences are SGHAT and FQNNGV. This CDR3 comprises 13 residues. CDR3 residues: CASSLQGDTEAFF. The CDR3 DNA sequence: TGTGCCAGCAGCTTGCAGGGGGACACTGAAGCTTTCTTT. Filled out from reference TRBV11-2 and TRBJ1-1, the complete variable domain reads EAGVAQSPRYKIIEKRQSVAFWCNPISGHATLYWYQQILGQGPKLLIQFQNNGVVDDSQLPKDRFSAERLKGVDSTLKIQPAKLEDSAVYLCASSLQGDTEAFFGQGTRLTVV.

This clone has just a few counts. This chain links TRBV7-2 with TRBJ1-2; the match to TRBD1 covers 7 bases. Per germline, CDR1 SGHTA and CDR2 FQGNSA. This CDR3 contains 16 residues. The V gene end was trimmed by 5 bases and the J gene end by 3 bases; junction bases not matched to a gene: 12. The CDR3, as DNA: TGTGCCAGCAGCCAAACAGGGGCCGCAGAGTACTATGGCTACACCTTC. Its translation: CASSQTGAAEYYGYTF.

The chain links TRBV30 to TRBJ1-2; TRBD1 matches 7 bases. The CDR3 is 15 amino acids. Per the germline V gene, CDR1 is GTSNPN and CDR2 is SVGIG (reference sequence). Germline trimming cut 1 base from V and 0 bases from J; bases unmatched to any gene: 5. The CDR3 spells CAWSAGDSPNYGYTF. CDR3 nucleotide sequence: TGTGCCTGGAGTGCAGGGGACAGCCCTAACTATGGCTACACCTTC.

V and J are TRBV2 and TRBJ2-5; D unresolved. Germline-derived CDR1 and CDR2 are SNHLY and FYNNEI. Trimming pared 8 bases from V and 1 base from J, leaving 11 bases between. This CDR3 comprises 13 residues. CDR3 residues: CASGRQVQETQYF. DNA of the CDR3: TGTGCCAGCGGGCGCCAAGTCCAAGAGACCCAGTACTTC.

The V call is TRBV18, the J call TRBJ2-3; D may be TRBD1 (6 bases). The CDR3 is made up of 15 amino acids. The ends were cut back, 3 bases at V and 0 bases at J, with 10 bases in the middle. Germline CDR1 is KGHSH and CDR2 is LQKENI. The CDR3 DNA reads TGTGCCAGCTCACCCCGGCAGGGGAGCACAGATACGCAGTATTTT. Translated, it gives CASSPRQGSTDTQYF.

The V gene is TRBV2, the J gene TRBJ2-1; 7 bases map to TRBD1. Trimming at V came to 8 bases and at J to 3 bases, leaving 1 base not matched to a gene. The CDR3 runs 12 residues. CDR1 SNHLY and CDR2 FYNNEI come from the germline V gene. The CDR3 spells CASGQDYNEQFF. In DNA form, the CDR3 reads TGTGCCAGCGGACAGGACTACAATGAGCAGTTCTTC. The whole variable domain, filled in from reference TRBV2 and TRBJ2-1, reads EPEVTQTPSHQVTQMGQEVILRCVPISNHLYFYWYRQILGQKVEFLVSFYNNEISEKSEIFDDQFSVERPDGSNFTLKIRSTKLEDSAMYFCASGQDYNEQFFGPGTRLTVL.

This chain uses TRBV27 with TRBJ1-4; maybe TRBD1 (6 bases). The germline V and J ends were trimmed by 6 bases and 8 bases, with 13 bases remaining between them. The germline CDR1 and CDR2 sequences are MNHEY and SMNVEV (reference sequence). There are 13 residues in the CDR3. The CDR3 DNA reads TGTGCCAGCAGGCCACAGGGAGAGGAAAAACTGTTTTTT. It yields the protein CASRPQGEEKLFF.

This clone was counted only a few times. This chain connects TRBV6-5 to TRBJ2-1, with 9 bases identical to TRBD2. J was trimmed by 2 bases and V by 4 bases; bases with no gene match: 6. Germline CDR1 reads MNHEY; CDR2 reads SVGAGI. The CDR3 sequence is 16 residues long. This CDR3 reads CASSSRGGAAYNEQFF. The CDR3 DNA follows: TGTGCCAGCAGTTCCCGCGGGGGGGCTGCCTACAATGAGCAGTTCTTC.

The chain couples TRBV11-2 to TRBJ1-5; 8 bases match TRBD1. J lost 0 bases, V lost 4 bases, and 2 bases had no gene match. Germline V lookup: CDR1 SGHAT, CDR2 FQNNGV. This CDR3 is 15 amino acids long. CDR3 protein: CASSSTGDSNQPQHF. CDR3 DNA: TGTGCCAGCAGCTCGACAGGGGATAGCAATCAGCCCCAGCATTTT.